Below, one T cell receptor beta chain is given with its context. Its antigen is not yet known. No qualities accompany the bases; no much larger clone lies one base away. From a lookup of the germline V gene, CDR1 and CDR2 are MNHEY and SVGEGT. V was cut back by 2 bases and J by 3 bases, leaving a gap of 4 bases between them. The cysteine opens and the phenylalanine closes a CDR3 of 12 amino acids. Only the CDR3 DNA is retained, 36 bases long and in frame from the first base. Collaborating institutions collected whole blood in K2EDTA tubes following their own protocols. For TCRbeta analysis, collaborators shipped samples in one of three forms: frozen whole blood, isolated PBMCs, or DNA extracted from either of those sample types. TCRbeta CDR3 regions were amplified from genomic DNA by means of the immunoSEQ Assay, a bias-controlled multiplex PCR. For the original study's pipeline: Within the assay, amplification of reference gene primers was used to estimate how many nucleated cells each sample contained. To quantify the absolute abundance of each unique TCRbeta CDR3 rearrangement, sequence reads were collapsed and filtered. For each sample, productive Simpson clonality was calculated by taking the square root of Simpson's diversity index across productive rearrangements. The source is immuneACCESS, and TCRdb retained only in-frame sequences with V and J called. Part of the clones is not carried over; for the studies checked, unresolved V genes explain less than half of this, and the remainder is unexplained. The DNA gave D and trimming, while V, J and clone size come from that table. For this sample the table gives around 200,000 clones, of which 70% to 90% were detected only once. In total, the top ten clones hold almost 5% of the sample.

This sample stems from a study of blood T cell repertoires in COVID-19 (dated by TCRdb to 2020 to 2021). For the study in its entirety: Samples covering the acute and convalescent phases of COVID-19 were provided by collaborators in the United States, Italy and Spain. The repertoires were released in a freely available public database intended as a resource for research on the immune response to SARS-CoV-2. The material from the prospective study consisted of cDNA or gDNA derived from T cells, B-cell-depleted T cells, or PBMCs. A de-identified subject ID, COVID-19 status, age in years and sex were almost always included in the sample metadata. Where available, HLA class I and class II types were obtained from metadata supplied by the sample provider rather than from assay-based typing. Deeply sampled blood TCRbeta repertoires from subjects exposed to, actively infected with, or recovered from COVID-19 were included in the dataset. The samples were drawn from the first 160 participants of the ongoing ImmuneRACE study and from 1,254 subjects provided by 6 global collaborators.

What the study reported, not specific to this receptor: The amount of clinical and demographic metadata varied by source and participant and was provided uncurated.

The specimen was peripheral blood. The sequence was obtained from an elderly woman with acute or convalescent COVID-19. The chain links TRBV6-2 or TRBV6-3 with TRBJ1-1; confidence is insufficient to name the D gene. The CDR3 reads CASSYRDTEAFF. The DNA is TGTGCCAGCAGTTACCGGGACACTGAAGCTTTCTTT.